A selection of T cell receptor beta chains follows, all from one sample in a study of CD8 T cells in Susac syndrome. TCRdb reanalysed the immunoSEQ multiplex PCR reads using MiXCR and keeps one entry per CDR3 protein. Of more than 65,000 distinct CDR3 sequences listed, approximately 95% were seen once; the top ten hold 0.2% to 0.25%. Specimen: CD8+ T cells from PBMCs. The receptors originated from a human donor in good health. Each CDR3 is given with its conserved first and last residue.

v_call: TRBV7-9; cdr3_aa: CASSARAGVSTDTQYF
v_call: TRBV4-1; cdr3_aa: CASSQGPALGGELFF
v_call: TRBV7-8; cdr3_aa: CASSYRLAGGYSYNEQFF
v_call: TRBV5-4; cdr3_aa: CASSGPLQETQYF
v_call: TRBV7-9; cdr3_aa: CASPLVQSDVLVGTNVLIF
v_call: TRBV29-1; cdr3_aa: CSVESNTEAFF
v_call: TRBV14; cdr3_aa: CASSQDWSAGDADTQYF
v_call: TRBV4-1; cdr3_aa: CASSQDTNQPQHF
v_call: TRBV30; cdr3_aa: CAWMNRESYNSPLHF
v_call: TRBV29-1; cdr3_aa: CSVERGGENYGYTF
v_call: TRBV28; cdr3_aa: CASSSARDEQYF
v_call: TRBV7-9; cdr3_aa: CASSSGSGSNQPQHF
v_call: TRBV7-9; cdr3_aa: CASGGQGNTIYF
v_call: TRBV7-9; cdr3_aa: CASSSDLAYNEQFF
v_call: TRBV19; cdr3_aa: CASSIAYRAGDEQYF
v_call: TRBV14; cdr3_aa: CASSRHRFLETQYF